The T cell receptor (beta chain) under discussion was sequenced for a study of human T cells and chemical hapten exposure. TCRdb recomputed calls from the RACE reads with MiXCR, one row per CDR3 protein. Of roughly 96,000 distinct CDR3 sequences in the sample, about a tenth were seen once. Study outcomes and limitations: With regard to DPC sensitization, TCRs above 1 in 1000 frequency did not change.

The CDR3 is 14 amino acids. V trimming: 6 bases; J trimming: 7 bases; junction bases outside the gene matches: 2. Germline CDR1 is SGHTA and CDR2 is FQGNSA. The sample holds many counts of this clonotype. What it binds is unknown. As to time point: patch test 2, 6 weeks after DPC sensitization. Treatment here: therapeutic diphenylcyclopropenone sensitization with weekly scalp DPC. Sequencing was performed on whole blood, taken in connection with sensitization to the hapten diphenylcyclopropenone (DPC). This rearrangement joins TRBV7-2 to TRBJ2-2; 13 nucleotides match TRBD2. The sequence was collected from a woman aged 40 to 49 with alopecia areata. Some clones in this sample may be carry-over from other donors' samples. CDR3 sequence (DNA): TGTGCCAGCAGGCGGACTAGCGGGAGCGGGGAGCTGTTTTTT. Its protein is CASRRTSGSGELFF.